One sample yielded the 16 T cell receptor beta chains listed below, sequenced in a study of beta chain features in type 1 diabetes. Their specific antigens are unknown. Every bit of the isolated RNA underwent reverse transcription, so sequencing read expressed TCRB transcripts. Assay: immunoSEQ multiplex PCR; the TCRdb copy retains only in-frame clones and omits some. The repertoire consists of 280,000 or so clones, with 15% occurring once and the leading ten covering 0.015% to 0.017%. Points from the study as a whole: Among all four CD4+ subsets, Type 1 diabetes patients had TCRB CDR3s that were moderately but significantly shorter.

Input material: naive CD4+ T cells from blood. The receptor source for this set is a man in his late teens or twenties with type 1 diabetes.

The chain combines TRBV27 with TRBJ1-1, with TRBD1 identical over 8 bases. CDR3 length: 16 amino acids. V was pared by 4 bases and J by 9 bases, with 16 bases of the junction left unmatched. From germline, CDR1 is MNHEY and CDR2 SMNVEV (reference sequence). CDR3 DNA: TGTGCCAGCAGTTCCGCTCTGGGACAGGTCTTTTACAAAGCTTTCTTT. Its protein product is CASSSALGQVFYKAFF.

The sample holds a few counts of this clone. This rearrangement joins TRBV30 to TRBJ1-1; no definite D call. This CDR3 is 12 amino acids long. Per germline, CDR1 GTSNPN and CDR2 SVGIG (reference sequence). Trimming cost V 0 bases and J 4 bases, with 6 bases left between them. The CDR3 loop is CAWSVSTTEAFF. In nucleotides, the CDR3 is TGTGCCTGGAGTGTCAGTACCACTGAAGCTTTCTTT.

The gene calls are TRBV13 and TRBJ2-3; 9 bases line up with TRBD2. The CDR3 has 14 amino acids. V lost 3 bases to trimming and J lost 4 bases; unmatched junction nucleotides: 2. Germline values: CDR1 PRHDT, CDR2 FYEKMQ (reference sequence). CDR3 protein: CASSLVAGADTQYF. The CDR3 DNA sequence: TGTGCCAGCAGCTTGGTAGCGGGAGCAGATACGCAGTATTTT.

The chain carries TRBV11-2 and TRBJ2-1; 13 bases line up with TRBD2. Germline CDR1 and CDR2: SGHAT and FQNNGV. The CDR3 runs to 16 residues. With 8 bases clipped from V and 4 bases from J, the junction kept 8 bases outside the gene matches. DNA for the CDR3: TGTGCCAGCCGGCTGACTAGCGGGGGGATTTACAATGAGCAGTTCTTC. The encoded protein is CASRLTSGGIYNEQFF.

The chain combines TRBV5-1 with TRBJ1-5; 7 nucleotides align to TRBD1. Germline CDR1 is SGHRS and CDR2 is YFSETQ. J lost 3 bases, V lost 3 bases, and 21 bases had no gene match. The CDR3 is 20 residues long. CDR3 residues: CASSSPGLGGALIVNQPQHF. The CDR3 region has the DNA TGCGCCAGCAGCTCCCCGGGGTTAGGGGGCGCCCTCATCGTCAATCAGCCCCAGCATTTT.

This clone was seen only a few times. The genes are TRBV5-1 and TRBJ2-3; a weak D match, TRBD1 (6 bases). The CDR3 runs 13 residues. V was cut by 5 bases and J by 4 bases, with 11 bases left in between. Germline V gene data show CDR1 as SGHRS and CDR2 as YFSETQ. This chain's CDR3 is CASRQGLADTQYF. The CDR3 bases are TGCGCCAGCAGACAGGGTCTCGCAGATACGCAGTATTTT.

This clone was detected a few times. CDR3 nucleotide sequence: TGTGCCATCAGTCCGCGACAACTAGATACGCAGTATTTT. It encodes CAISPRQLDTQYF. This chain links TRBV10-3 with TRBJ2-3; no definite D call. This CDR3 has 13 amino acids. Trimming pared 5 bases from V and 5 bases from J, leaving 11 bases between. The germline V gene encodes CDR1 ENHRY and CDR2 SYGVKD.

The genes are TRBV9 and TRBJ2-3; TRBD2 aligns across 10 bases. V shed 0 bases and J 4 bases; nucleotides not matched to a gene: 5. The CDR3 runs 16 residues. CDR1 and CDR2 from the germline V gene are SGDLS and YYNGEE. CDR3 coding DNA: TGTGCCAGCAGCGTAGGAGCGGGAGGGCCATCAGATACGCAGTATTTT. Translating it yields CASSVGAGGPSDTQYF.

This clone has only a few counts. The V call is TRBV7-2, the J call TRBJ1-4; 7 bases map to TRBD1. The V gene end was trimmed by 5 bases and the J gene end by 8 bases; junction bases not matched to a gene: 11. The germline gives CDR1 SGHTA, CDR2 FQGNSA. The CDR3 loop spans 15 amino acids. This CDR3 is CASSARQGMDEKLFF. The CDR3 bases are TGTGCCAGCAGCGCCCGACAGGGAATGGACGAAAAACTGTTTTTT.

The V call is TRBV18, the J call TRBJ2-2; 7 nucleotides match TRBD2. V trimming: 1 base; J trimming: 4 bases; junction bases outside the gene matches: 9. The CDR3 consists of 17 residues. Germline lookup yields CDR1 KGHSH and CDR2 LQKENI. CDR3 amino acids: CASSPLERGDPTGELFF. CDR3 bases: TGTGCCAGCTCACCACTGGAGCGGGGTGACCCCACCGGGGAGCTGTTTTTT.

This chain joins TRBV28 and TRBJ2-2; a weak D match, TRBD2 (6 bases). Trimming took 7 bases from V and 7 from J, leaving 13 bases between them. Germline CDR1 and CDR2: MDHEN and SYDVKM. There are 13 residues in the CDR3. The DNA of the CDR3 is TGTGCCAGCACAGAGGGGACTGGCGGGGAGCTGTTTTTT. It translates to CASTEGTGGELFF. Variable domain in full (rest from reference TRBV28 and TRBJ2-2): DVKVTQSSRYLVKRTGEKVFLECVQDMDHENMFWYRQDPGLGLRLIYFSYDVKMKEKGDIPEGYSVSREKKERFSLILESASTNQTSMYLCASTEGTGGELFFGEGSRLTVL.

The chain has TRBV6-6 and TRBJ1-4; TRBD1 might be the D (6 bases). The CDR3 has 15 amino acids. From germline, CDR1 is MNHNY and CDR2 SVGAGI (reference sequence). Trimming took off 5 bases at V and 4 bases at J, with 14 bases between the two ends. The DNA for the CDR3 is TGTGCCAGCAGTGCCACAGGGAGCTTTAATGAAAAACTGTTTTTT. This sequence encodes CASSATGSFNEKLFF.

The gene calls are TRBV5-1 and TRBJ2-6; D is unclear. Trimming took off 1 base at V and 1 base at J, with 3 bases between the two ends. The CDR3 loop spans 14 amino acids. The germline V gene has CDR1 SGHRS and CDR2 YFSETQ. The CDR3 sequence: CASSLSSGANVLTF. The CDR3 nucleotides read TGCGCCAGCAGCTTGTCGTCTGGGGCCAACGTCCTGACTTTC.

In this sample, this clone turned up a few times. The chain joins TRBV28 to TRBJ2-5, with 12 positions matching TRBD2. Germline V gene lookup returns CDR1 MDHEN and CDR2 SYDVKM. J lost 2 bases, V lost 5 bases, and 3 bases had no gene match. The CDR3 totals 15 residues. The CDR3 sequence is CASSTGTSGQETQYF. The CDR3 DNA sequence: TGTGCCAGCAGTACAGGGACTAGCGGGCAAGAGACCCAGTACTTC. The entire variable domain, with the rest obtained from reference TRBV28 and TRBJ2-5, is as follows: DVKVTQSSRYLVKRTGEKVFLECVQDMDHENMFWYRQDPGLGLRLIYFSYDVKMKEKGDIPEGYSVSREKKERFSLILESASTNQTSMYLCASSTGTSGQETQYFGPGTRLLVL.

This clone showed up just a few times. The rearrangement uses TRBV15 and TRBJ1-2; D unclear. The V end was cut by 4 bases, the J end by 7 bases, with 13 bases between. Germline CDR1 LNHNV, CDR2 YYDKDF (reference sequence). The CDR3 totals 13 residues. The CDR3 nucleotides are TGTGCCACCAGCACCTACACGGAGGGTGGCTACACCTTC. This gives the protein CATSTYTEGGYTF. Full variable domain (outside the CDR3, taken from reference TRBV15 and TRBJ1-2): DAMVIQNPRYQVTQFGKPVTLSCSQTLNHNVMYWYQQKSSQAPKLLFHYYDKDFNNEADTPDNFQSRRPNTSFCFLDIRSPGLGDTAMYLCATSTYTEGGYTFGSGTRLTVV.

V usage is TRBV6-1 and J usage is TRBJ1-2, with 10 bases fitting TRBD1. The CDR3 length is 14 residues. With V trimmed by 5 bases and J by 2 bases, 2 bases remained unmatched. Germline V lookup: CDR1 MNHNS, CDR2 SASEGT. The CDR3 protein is CASSRTGGNYGYTF. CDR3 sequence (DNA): TGTGCCAGCAGTCGGACAGGGGGAAACTATGGCTACACCTTC.